The clone carrying this TCR beta chain came up a few times. Isolated RNA was reverse transcribed in full, so expressed TCRB transcripts were sequenced. Profiled with immunoSEQ multiplex PCR; TCRdb holds only in-frame clones, not every one. The sample lists approximately 160,000 clones; about 7.3% were seen once. The data belong to a study of beta chain features in type 1 diabetes. Whole-study context: The study examined 90 million to 130 million sorted cells across all samples.

V dropped 3 bases and J dropped 4; count of bases not matched to a gene: 6. Germline V gene lookup returns CDR1 SGHNT and CDR2 YYREEE (reference sequence). The CDR3 has 14 residues. The sequenced sample consisted of central memory CD4+ T cells from blood. The V call is TRBV5-4, the J call TRBJ1-2; 7 bases are a match to TRBD1. The clonotype comes from a man aged 18-30 years in good health. The CDR3, as DNA: TGTGCCAGCAGCTCCTTACAGGGGCGCTATGGCTACACCTTC. Its protein is CASSSLQGRYGYTF.